The present T cell receptor beta chain was sequenced within a study of graft-versus-host responses after intestinal transplantation. Study as a whole: Tacrolimus and steroids were given for two to three years to all recipients after anti-thymocyte globulin induction.

Details on this clone: The antigen is not known.

Germline CDR1 ENHRY, CDR2 SYGVKD. The CDR3 is 14 amino acids. Trimming pared 4 bases from V and 3 bases from J, leaving 13 bases between. Here immunoSEQ multiplex PCR was the method, and the copy in TCRdb shows in-frame clones only, minus some. The table shows roughly 40,000 clones, with just over 90% occurring only once. Points from the study as a whole: The authors found GvH clones in recipient marrow, some appearing first in ileum or blood. After transplant, early declines in HvG clones were associated with peak levels of circulating GvH clones. Patients who carried graft-donor T cell macrochimerism also had high graft-versus-host to host-versus-graft clonal ratios in their allografts.

This TCR was sampled from a human patient who received an intestinal transplant, so some T cells may come from the graft donor. The chain couples TRBV10-3 to TRBJ2-7; D remains unclear. This specimen was PBMCs, taken approximately 740 days after intestinal transplantation. The CDR3 DNA reads as TGTGCCATCAGTGCCGGCCAGGATTTCTACGAGCAGTACTTC. It codes for CAISAGQDFYEQYF.